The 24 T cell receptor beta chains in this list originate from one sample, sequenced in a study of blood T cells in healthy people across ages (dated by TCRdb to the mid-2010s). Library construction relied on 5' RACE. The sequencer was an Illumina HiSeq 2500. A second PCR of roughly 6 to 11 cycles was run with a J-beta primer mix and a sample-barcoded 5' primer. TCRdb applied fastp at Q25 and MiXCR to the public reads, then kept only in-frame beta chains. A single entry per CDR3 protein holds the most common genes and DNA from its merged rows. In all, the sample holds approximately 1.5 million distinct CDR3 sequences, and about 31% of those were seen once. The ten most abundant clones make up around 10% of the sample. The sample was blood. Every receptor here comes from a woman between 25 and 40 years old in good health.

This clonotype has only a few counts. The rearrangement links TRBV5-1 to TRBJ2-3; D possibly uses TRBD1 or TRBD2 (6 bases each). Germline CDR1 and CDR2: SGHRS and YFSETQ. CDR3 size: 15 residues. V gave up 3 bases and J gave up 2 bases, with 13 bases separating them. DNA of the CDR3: TGCGCCAGCAGCTCAGGGGACTCCGACACAGATACGCAGTATTTT. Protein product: CASSSGDSDTDTQYF.

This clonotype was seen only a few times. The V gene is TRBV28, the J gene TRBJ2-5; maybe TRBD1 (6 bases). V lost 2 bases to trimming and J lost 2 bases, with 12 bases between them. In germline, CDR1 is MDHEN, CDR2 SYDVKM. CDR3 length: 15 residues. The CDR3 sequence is CASSLIRDTQETQYF. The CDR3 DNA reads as TGTGCCAGCAGTTTAATCCGGGACACTCAAGAGACCCAGTACTTC.

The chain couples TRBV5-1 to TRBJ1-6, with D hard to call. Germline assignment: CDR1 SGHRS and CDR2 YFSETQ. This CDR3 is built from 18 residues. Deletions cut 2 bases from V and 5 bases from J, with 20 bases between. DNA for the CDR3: TGCGCCAGCAGCTTCGGGTTGATCGGAGGGCTCCATAATTCACCCCTCCACTTT. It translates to CASSFGLIGGLHNSPLHF. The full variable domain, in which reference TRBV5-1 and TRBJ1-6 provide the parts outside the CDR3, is KAGVTQTPRYLIKTRGQQVTLSCSPISGHRSVSWYQQTPGQGLQFLFEYFSETQRNKGNFPGRFSGRQFSNSRSEMNVSTLELGDSALYLCASSFGLIGGLHNSPLHFGNGTRLTVT.

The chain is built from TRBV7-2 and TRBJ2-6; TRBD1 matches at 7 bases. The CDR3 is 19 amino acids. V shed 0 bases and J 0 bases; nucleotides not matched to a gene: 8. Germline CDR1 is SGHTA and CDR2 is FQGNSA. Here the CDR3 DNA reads TGTGCCAGCAGCTTAGCGTCGACAGGGCTCTCCTCTGGGGCCAACGTCCTGACTTTC. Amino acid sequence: CASSLASTGLSSGANVLTF.

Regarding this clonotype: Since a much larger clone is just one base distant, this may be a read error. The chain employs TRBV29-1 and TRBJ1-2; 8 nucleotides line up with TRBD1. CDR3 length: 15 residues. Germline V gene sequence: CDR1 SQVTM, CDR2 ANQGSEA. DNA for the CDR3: TGCAGCGCTGAAGGGGGTCGGGACAGGACGTTCGGCTACACCTTC. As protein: CSAEGGRDRTFGYTF.

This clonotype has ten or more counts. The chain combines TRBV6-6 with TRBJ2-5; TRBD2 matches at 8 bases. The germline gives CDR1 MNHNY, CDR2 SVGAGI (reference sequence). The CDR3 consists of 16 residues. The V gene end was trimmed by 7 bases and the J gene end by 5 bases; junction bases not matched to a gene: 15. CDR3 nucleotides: TGTGCCAGCACTCGGGCGGCGGGAGGTGTGGGGGAGACCCAGTACTTC. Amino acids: CASTRAAGGVGETQYF.

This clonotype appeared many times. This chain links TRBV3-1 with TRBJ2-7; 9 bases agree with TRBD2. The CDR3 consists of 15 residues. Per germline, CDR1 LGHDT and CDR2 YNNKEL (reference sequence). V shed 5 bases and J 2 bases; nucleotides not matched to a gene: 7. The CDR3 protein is CASSDSGRLPYEQYF. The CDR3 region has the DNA TGTGCCAGCAGCGATAGCGGGAGATTGCCCTACGAGCAGTACTTC.

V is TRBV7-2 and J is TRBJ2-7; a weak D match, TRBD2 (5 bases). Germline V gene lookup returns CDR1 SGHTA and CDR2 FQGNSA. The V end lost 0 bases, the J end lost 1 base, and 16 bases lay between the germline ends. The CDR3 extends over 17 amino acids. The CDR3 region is CASSLASWSRGSYEQYF. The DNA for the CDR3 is TGTGCCAGCAGCTTAGCTTCCTGGAGCCGAGGGTCCTACGAGCAGTACTTC. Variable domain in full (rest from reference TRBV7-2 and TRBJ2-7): GAGVSQSPSNKVTEKGKDVELRCDPISGHTALYWYRQSLGQGLEFLIYFQGNSAPDKSGLPSDRFSAERTGGSVSTLTIQRTQQEDSAVYLCASSLASWSRGSYEQYFGPGTRLTVT.

The CDR3 DNA reads TGCGCCAGCAGCTTGGTTGTCTCCGGGACAGGGGCGAACTCCTACAATGAGCAGTTCTTC. Translation gives CASSLVVSGTGANSYNEQFF. The chain joins TRBV5-1 to TRBJ2-1, with TRBD1 matching 10 bases. CDR3 size: 20 residues. From germline, CDR1 is SGHRS and CDR2 YFSETQ. V was pared by 0 bases and J by 0 bases, with 12 bases of the junction left unmatched.

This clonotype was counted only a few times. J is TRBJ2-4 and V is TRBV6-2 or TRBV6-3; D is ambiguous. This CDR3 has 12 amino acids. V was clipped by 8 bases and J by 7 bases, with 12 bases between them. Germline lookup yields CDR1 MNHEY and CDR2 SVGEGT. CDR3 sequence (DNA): TGTGCCAGCGCGACGTCGGGTAACATTCAGTACTTC. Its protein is CASATSGNIQYF.

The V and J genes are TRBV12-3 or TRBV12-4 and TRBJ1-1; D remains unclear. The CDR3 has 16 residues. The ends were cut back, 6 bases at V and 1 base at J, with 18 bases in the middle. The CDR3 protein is CASRDWWGEGNTEAFF. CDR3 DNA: TGTGCCAGCAGGGATTGGTGGGGTGAGGGGAACACTGAAGCTTTCTTT.

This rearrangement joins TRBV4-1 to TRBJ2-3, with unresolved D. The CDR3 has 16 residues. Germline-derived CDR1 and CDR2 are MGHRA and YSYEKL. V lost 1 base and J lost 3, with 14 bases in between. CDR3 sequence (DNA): TGCGCCAGCAGCCAAGGGCCCTTTGGGAAAACAGATACGCAGTATTTT. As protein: CASSQGPFGKTDTQYF.

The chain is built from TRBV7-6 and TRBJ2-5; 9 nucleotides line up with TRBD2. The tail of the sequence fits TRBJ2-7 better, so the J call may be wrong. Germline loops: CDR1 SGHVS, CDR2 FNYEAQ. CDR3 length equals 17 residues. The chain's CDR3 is CASSLARASGAPYEQYF. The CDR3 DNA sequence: TGTGCCAGCAGCTTAGCGCGGGCTAGCGGGGCCCCCTACGAGCAGTACTTC.

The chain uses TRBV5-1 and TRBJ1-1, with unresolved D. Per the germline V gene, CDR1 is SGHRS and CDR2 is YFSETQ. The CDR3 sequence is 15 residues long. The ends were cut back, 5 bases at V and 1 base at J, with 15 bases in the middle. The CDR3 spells CASSQQGNGNTEAFF. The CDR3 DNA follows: TGCGCCAGCAGTCAGCAAGGGAACGGGAACACTGAAGCTTTCTTT.

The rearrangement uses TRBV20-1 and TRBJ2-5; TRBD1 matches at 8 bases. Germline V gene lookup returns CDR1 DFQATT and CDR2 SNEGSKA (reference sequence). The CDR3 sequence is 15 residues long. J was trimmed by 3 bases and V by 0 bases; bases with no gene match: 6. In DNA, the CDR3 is TGCAGTGCTAGAGAGGTGGACAGGGTAAAAGAGACCCAGTACTTC. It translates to CSAREVDRVKETQYF.

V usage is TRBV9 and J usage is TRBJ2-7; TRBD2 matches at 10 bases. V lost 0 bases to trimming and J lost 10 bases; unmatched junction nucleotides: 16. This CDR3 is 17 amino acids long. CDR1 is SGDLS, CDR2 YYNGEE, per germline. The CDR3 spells CASSVAGSGGAFEIQYF. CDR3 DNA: TGTGCCAGCAGCGTAGCCGGGAGCGGGGGGGCCTTCGAGATCCAGTACTTC.

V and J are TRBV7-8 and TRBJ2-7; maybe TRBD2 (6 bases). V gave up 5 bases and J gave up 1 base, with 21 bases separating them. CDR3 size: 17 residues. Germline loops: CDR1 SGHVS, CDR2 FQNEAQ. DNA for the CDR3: TGTGCCAGCAGCGCTAGAACCGGGGGTGCTCTATCCTACGAGCAGTACTTC. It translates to CASSARTGGALSYEQYF.

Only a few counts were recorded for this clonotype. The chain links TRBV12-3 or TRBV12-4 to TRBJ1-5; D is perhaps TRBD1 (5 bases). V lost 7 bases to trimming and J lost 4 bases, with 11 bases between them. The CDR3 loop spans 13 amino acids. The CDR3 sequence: CASKAGKNQPQHF. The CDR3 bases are TGTGCCAGCAAAGCAGGGAAGAATCAGCCCCAGCATTTT.

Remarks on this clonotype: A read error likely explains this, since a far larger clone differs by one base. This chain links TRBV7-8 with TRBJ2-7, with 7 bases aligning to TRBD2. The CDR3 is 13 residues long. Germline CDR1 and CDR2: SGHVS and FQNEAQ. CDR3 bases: TGTGCCAGCAACTTAGGACTAGCCTACGAGCAGTACTTC. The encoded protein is CASNLGLAYEQYF.

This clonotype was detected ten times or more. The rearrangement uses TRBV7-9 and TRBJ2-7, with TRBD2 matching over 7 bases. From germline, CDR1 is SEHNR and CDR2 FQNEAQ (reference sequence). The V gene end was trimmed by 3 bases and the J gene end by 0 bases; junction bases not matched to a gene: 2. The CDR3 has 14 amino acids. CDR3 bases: TGTGCCAGCAGCTTTAGCGGGTTCTCCTACGAGCAGTACTTC. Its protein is CASSFSGFSYEQYF. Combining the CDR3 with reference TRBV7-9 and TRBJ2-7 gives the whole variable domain DTGVSQNPRHKITKRGQNVTFRCDPISEHNRLYWYRQTLGQGPEFLTYFQNEAQLEKSRLLSDRFSAERPKGSFSTLEIQRTEQGDSAMYLCASSFSGFSYEQYFGPGTRLTVT.

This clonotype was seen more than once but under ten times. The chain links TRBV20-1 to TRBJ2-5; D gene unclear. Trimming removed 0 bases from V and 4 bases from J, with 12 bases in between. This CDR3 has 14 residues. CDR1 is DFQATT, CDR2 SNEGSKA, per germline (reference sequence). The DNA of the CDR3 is TGCAGTGCTAGAGAGTTGTCGTCCCGAGAGACCCAGTACTTC. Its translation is CSARELSSRETQYF.

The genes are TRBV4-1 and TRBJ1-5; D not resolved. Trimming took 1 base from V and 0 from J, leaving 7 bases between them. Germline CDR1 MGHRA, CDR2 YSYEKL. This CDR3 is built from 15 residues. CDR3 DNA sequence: TGCGCCAGCAGCCAAGCACTTTATAGCAATCAGCCCCAGCATTTT. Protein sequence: CASSQALYSNQPQHF.

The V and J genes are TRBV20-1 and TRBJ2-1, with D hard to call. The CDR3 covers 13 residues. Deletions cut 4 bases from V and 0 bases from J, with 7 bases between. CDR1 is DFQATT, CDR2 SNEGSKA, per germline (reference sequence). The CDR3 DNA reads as TGCAGTGCTATGTCGAGCTCCTACAATGAGCAGTTCTTC. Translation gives CSAMSSSYNEQFF.

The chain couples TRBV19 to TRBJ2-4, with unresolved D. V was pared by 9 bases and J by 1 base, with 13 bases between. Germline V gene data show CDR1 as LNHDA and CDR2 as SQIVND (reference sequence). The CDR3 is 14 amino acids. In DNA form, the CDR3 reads TGTGCCAGCAATGACCTAAGGGCCAAAAACATTCAGTACTTC. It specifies CASNDLRAKNIQYF. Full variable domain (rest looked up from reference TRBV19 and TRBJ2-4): DGGITQSPKYLFRKEGQNVTLSCEQNLNHDAMYWYRQDPGQGLRLIYYSQIVNDFQKGDIAEGYSVSREKKESFPLTVTSAQKNPTAFYLCASNDLRAKNIQYFGAGTRLSVL.